Listed below are T cell receptor beta chains from one sample, sequenced in a study of chronic HIV infection and antiretroviral therapy. TCRdb redid the calling of the 5' RACE reads with MiXCR, one entry per CDR3 protein. The table records fewer than 40,000 distinct CDR3 sequences, about 8.1% of them present only once. The specimen sequenced was peripheral blood. The receptor set was obtained from an adult who had HIV and had not received antiretroviral therapy, or was an uninfected healthy control (not recorded which). Both conserved end residues are trimmed from each CDR3.

>TRBV2|TRBJ2-2|13
ASKRTSGRHGELF
>TRBV7-2|TRBJ2-7|13
ASSASGLSSYEQY
>TRBV9|TRBJ2-1|15
ASSVGGIETVYNEQF
>TRBV28|TRBJ1-1|10
ASSTDRTEAF
>TRBV29-1|TRBJ2-5|14
SVLTVLAGEGETQY
>TRBV5-1|TRBJ1-2|11
ASSAGANYGYT
>TRBV29-1|TRBJ2-2|11
SVGQGDTGELF
>TRBV24-1|TRBJ2-7|12
ATAPGTGGWEQY
>TRBV15|TRBJ2-3|10
ATSRESYTQY
>TRBV5-1|TRBJ2-7|14
ASSYAGTSGSYEQY
>TRBV5-1|TRBJ2-4|11
ASSIGTENIQY
>TRBV20-1|TRBJ2-5|12
SALSGDFQETQY
>TRBV7-2|TRBJ2-5|11
ASSPGGAETQY
>TRBV6-2/TRBV6-3|TRBJ2-7|14
ASSYRRYTPSYEQY
>TRBV28|TRBJ1-6|15
ASSFGQASNYNSPLH
>TRBV4-1|TRBJ2-7|15
ASSQANPGQGAYEQY
>TRBV2|TRBJ2-7|10
ASKWGPYEQY
>TRBV11-1|TRBJ2-1|14
ASSPPTSGSYFEQF
>TRBV11-2|TRBJ2-5|13
ASWGGTSGSETQY
>TRBV28|TRBJ1-6|11
ASSYSDWSPLH
>TRBV29-1|TRBJ1-1|12
SVDRASFGTEAF
>TRBV28|TRBJ2-7|11
ASSLAGPYEQY
>TRBV27|TRBJ2-1|9
ASKDGNEQF
>TRBV28|TRBJ2-3|13
ASRGLAGAADTQY
>TRBV28|TRBJ2-5|11
ASSYRGEETQY
>TRBV28|TRBJ2-4|15
ASSSTGTRLAKNIQY
>TRBV2|TRBJ1-3|12
ASSAPGLLNTIY
>TRBV6-1|TRBJ2-1|13
ASSEEVSFYNEQF
>TRBV15|TRBJ2-3|11
ATSRDLGDTQY
>TRBV27|TRBJ2-3|12
ASSLFDKTDTQY
>TRBV29-1|TRBJ2-4|10
SVRTGGNIQY
>TRBV7-9|TRBJ1-2|12
ASSLVQGDYGYT
>TRBV29-1|TRBJ2-3|9
SAGVADTQY
>TRBV12-3/TRBV12-4|TRBJ2-5|12
ASSLAGFAETQY
>TRBV29-1|TRBJ2-3|13
SGIIYQGAADTQY
>TRBV29-1|TRBJ2-3|11
SVEDRGRDTQY
>TRBV20-1|TRBJ1-4|12
SARDGGEYEKLF